The 19 T cell receptor beta chains in this list originate from one sample, sequenced in a study of cytomegalovirus exposure and HLA in healthy donors. The PCR ran on 60 Vbeta and 13 Jbeta primers. The method was immunoSEQ multiplex PCR; TCRdb's version includes in-frame clones alone and lacks a portion of them. The data contain under 150,000 clones, roughly three quarters of them singletons. The sequenced sample was PBMCs. These receptor sequences come from a woman younger than 35 in good health and CMV-seronegative.

The gene calls are TRBV7-9 and TRBJ2-4, with TRBD1 matching over 8 bases. CDR1 SEHNR and CDR2 FQNEAQ come from the germline V gene (reference sequence). Trimming at V came to 4 bases and at J to 4 bases, leaving 9 bases not matched to a gene. The length of the CDR3 is 16 residues. In DNA form, the CDR3 reads TGTGCCAGCAGCTCCGACAGGGGAACGGGGAAAAACATTCAGTACTTC. It translates to CASSSDRGTGKNIQYF.

The DNA of the CDR3 is TGCGCCAGCAGCTATTACTCCACAGGCGCGAACACCGGGGAGCTGTTTTTT. Protein: CASSYYSTGANTGELFF. The chain recombines TRBV5-1 with TRBJ2-2; D is perhaps TRBD1 (5 bases). CDR1 is SGHRS, CDR2 YFSETQ, per germline. V lost 3 bases, J lost 0 bases, and 15 bases lay in between. The CDR3 length is 17 residues.

The CDR3 protein is CSVDSTSWAQFF. DNA for the CDR3: TGCAGCGTAGATTCGACTAGTTGGGCACAGTTCTTC. V is TRBV29-1 and J is TRBJ2-1, with a tentative D call TRBD2 (6 bases). CDR3 length equals 12 residues. The germline V gene encodes CDR1 SQVTM and CDR2 ANQGSEA. V gave up 6 bases and J gave up 13 bases, with 19 bases separating them.

The V and J genes are TRBV6-1 and TRBJ2-6, with 7 nucleotides matching TRBD1. CDR1 is MNHNS, CDR2 SASEGT, per germline. V was pared by 8 bases and J by 4 bases, with 8 bases of the junction left unmatched. The CDR3 totals 15 residues. The CDR3 nucleotides are TGTGCCAGCGTAACTGGGACAGCCGGGGCCAACGTCCTGACTTTC. Encoded protein: CASVTGTAGANVLTF.

V gene TRBV9 combines with J gene TRBJ1-2; D gene ambiguous. The CDR3 sequence is 11 residues long. The germline V gene encodes CDR1 SGDLS and CDR2 YYNGEE. V lost 0 bases to trimming and J lost 9 bases, with 6 bases between them. In nucleotides, the CDR3 is TGTGCCAGCAGCGTAGGGAGGCGCTACACCTTC. Its translation: CASSVGRRYTF. Supplemented by reference TRBV9 and TRBJ1-2, the full variable domain reads DSGVTQTPKHLITATGQRVTLRCSPRSGDLSVYWYQQSLDQGLQFLIQYYNGEERAKGNILERFSAQQFPDLHSELNLSSLELGDSALYFCASSVGRRYTFGSGTRLTVV.

The chain couples TRBV29-1 to TRBJ1-5, with a weak D call TRBD1 (5 bases). Germline V lookup: CDR1 SQVTM, CDR2 ANQGSEA. V was clipped by 4 bases and J by 6 bases, with 13 bases between them. The CDR3 runs 13 residues. Written as DNA, the CDR3 is TGCAGCGTTGGCCGGGCCCAGGGTCAGCCCCAGCATTTT. Encoded protein: CSVGRAQGQPQHF. Together with reference TRBV29-1 and TRBJ1-5, the CDR3 gives the full variable domain: SAVISQKPSRDICQRGTSLTIQCQVDSQVTMMFWYRQQPGQSLTLIATANQGSEATYESGFVIDKFPISRPNLTFSTLTVSNMSPEDSSIYLCSVGRAQGQPQHFGDGTRLSIL.

The chain uses TRBV6-1 and TRBJ1-5, with 7 bases matching TRBD1. The CDR3 is made up of 14 amino acids. Trimming removed 5 bases from V and 5 bases from J; junction bases left unmatched: 6. Germline CDR1 MNHNS, CDR2 SASEGT. The DNA for the CDR3 is TGTGCCAGCAGTTCCCTTACAGGGGATCAGCCCCAGCATTTT. Amino acid sequence: CASSSLTGDQPQHF.

CDR3 sequence reads: CSVEAGRGGTDTQYF. CDR3 DNA: TGCAGCGTTGAAGCAGGGCGGGGTGGCACAGATACGCAGTATTTT. The rearrangement links TRBV29-1 to TRBJ2-3; D is perhaps TRBD2 (6 bases). Germline loops: CDR1 SQVTM, CDR2 ANQGSEA. The CDR3 sequence is 15 residues long. V was pared by 1 base and J by 1 base, with 12 bases between.

The rearrangement links TRBV15 to TRBJ1-1, with a possible D match to TRBD1 (6 bases). V shed 0 bases and J shed 4 bases, with 9 bases lying between them. CDR1 and CDR2 from the germline V gene are LNHNV and YYDKDF (reference sequence). The CDR3 spans 14 residues. CDR3 residues: CATSREGGATEAFF. In nucleotides, the CDR3 is TGTGCCACCAGCAGAGAAGGGGGGGCCACTGAAGCTTTCTTT.

The chain combines TRBV28 with TRBJ1-4; D ambiguous. The CDR3 covers 11 residues. Germline V CDR1 and CDR2: MDHEN, SYDVKM. Trimming took 4 bases from V and 11 from J, leaving 8 bases between them. The CDR3 loop reads CASSSAEKLFF. CDR3 nucleotide sequence: TGTGCCAGCAGTTCGGCGGAGAAACTGTTTTTT.

The chain has TRBV6-1 and TRBJ1-1; 10 bases match TRBD1. The CDR3 length is 15 residues. Looked up from germline, CDR1 is MNHNS and CDR2 is SASEGT. V shed 4 bases, J shed 3 bases, and the junction held 5 bases outside the gene matches. The CDR3 nucleotides read TGTGCCAGCAGTGGGGGGACAGGGGCGGACACTGAAGCTTTCTTT. The encoded protein is CASSGGTGADTEAFF.

This chain uses TRBV4-2 with TRBJ1-2; tentative D call: TRBD1 (6 bases). Trimming took off 2 bases at V and 5 bases at J, with 18 bases between the two ends. The CDR3 extends over 16 amino acids. The germline V gene has CDR1 LGHNA and CDR2 YNFKEQ. The CDR3 loop is CASSQNRAGNMYGYTF. As DNA, the CDR3 is TGTGCCAGCAGCCAAAACAGGGCCGGTAATATGTATGGCTACACCTTC.

This clone was counted once. V is TRBV7-2 and J is TRBJ1-4; D possibly corresponds to TRBD1 (5 bases). The germline V gene has CDR1 SGHTA and CDR2 FQGNSA. The CDR3 runs to 15 residues. V lost 1 base and J 1 base, leaving 7 bases between the germline ends. The CDR3 DNA is TGTGCCAGCAGCTTAGTTAGGGGAACTAATGAAAAACTGTTTTTT. Translating gives CASSLVRGTNEKLFF.

This clone was seen a single time. The rearrangement joins TRBV5-1 to TRBJ2-5; TRBD2 might be the D (5 bases). V was trimmed by 2 bases and J by 2 bases, leaving 16 bases between them. The CDR3 runs 16 residues. The V gene's germline CDR1 is SGHRS and CDR2 YFSETQ. As DNA, the CDR3 is TGCGCCAGCAGCTTCGGTTCGGTGAGCGGACAAGAGACCCAGTACTTC. Protein product: CASSFGSVSGQETQYF.

This clone has only a few counts. The same CDR3 also results from other DNA sequences found in this sample. V is TRBV28 and J is TRBJ1-1; 9 bases agree with TRBD1. After removal of 10 bases from V and 12 bases from J, the junction contained 21 bases not matched to a gene. CDR3 length: 15 amino acids. Germline CDR1 is MDHEN and CDR2 is SYDVKM. This CDR3 reads CATNPDRGTGMKTFF. CDR3 DNA sequence: TGTGCCACAAACCCAGACAGGGGGACCGGGATGAAGACTTTCTTT.

This chain joins TRBV5-8 and TRBJ1-4; D gene unclear. Trimming left V 0 bases short and J 6 bases short, with 9 bases between. The CDR3 totals 14 residues. In germline, CDR1 is SGHTS, CDR2 YDEGEE. Here the CDR3 reads CASSLGGFDEKLFF. DNA for the CDR3: TGTGCCAGCAGCTTGGGAGGGTTTGATGAAAAACTGTTTTTT.

V and J are TRBV18 and TRBJ1-2; the match to TRBD1 covers 8 bases. The CDR3 spans 14 residues. The junction had 8 bases not matched to a gene; V was cut back by 3 bases and J by 8 bases. Germline assignment: CDR1 KGHSH and CDR2 LQKENI. CDR3 nucleotides: TGTGCCAGCTCACCGAGTCAGGGGGCTCGGGGCTACACCTTC. Translation: CASSPSQGARGYTF.

This clone was observed a single time. This rearrangement joins TRBV2 to TRBJ2-7; D call uncertain. V was trimmed by 4 bases and J by 4 bases, leaving 5 bases between them. Germline CDR1 SNHLY, CDR2 FYNNEI. The CDR3 runs to 11 residues. The CDR3 is CASSAYYEQYF. The CDR3 DNA reads TGTGCCAGCAGTGCCTATTACGAGCAGTACTTC.

The chain joins TRBV6-1 to TRBJ1-2, with D perhaps TRBD1 (5 bases). V shed 3 bases and J shed 1 base, with 12 bases lying between them. The germline gives CDR1 MNHNS, CDR2 SASEGT. The CDR3 has 15 residues. The CDR3 DNA is TGTGCCAGCAGTGAGGGGCCAGGGATTAACTATGGCTACACCTTC. Protein product: CASSEGPGINYGYTF.